The entry below describes one T cell receptor beta chain. As yet, its antigen is unknown. The data belong to a study of cytomegalovirus exposure and HLA in healthy donors. V was shortened by 6 bases and J by 10 bases, with 22 bases between the two germline ends. This CDR3 is built from 15 residues. From germline, CDR1 is KGHSH and CDR2 LQKENI. Researchers ran the PCR with 60 Vbeta and 13 Jbeta primers. Assay: immunoSEQ multiplex PCR; the TCRdb copy retains only in-frame clones and omits some. The top ten clones hold approximately 2% of a sample with 120,000 to 150,000 clones, over 60% of them seen once. Study-wide results and caveats: A later analysis by the authors found several of the most significant clusters apparently linked to common viral pathogens.

The sample consisted of PBMCs. This TCR came from a man aged 35 to 55 in good health and CMV-seronegative. The gene calls are TRBV18 and TRBJ2-1; D remains ambiguous. CDR3 protein: CASSPTWLSTREQFF. In DNA, the CDR3 is TGTGCCAGCTCCCCCACCTGGCTTTCCACGCGGGAGCAGTTCTTC.